This note documents a single TCR beta chain sequence. 60 Vbeta and 13 Jbeta primers were used in PCR. The data were produced by immunoSEQ multiplex PCR, yet TCRdb's version contains in-frame clones alone and is incomplete. The sample contains some 150,000 clones, approximately 80% of which appear only once. The sample is drawn from a study of cytomegalovirus exposure and HLA in healthy donors. Germline V gives CDR1 SGHDT, CDR2 YYEEEE. The CDR3 runs to 18 residues. Trimming removed 4 bases from V and 1 base from J; junction bases left unmatched: 12. The sample consisted of PBMCs. This clonotype was sampled from a male donor in good health and CMV-seronegative. The V gene is TRBV5-6, the J gene TRBJ1-3, with 9 bases matching TRBD1. The CDR3 loop is CASSMGTGPIVSGNTIYF. CDR3 nucleotide sequence: TGTGCCAGCAGCATGGGGACAGGGCCTATAGTGTCTGGAAACACCATATATTTT.